This TCR beta chain was sequenced during a study of breast tumors, draining lymph nodes, adjacent tissues. Whole-study findings and limits: Compared with lymph nodes, tumors were less diverse; compared with nontumor tissue, more. Compared with basal-like, luminal-like tumors shared significantly more repertoire with nontumor tissue.

At least ten counts were recorded for this clonotype. Its antigen is currently unknown. Axillary draining lymph nodes of breast cancer patients supplied the node samples. TCRdb used MiXCR to reprocess the multiplex PCR reads, holding one entry per CDR3 protein. The sample records 200,000 or so distinct CDR3 sequences, 31% being singletons. V lost 6 bases, J lost 12 bases, and 11 bases lay in between. The length of the CDR3 is 11 residues. CDR1 is LGHNA, CDR2 YSLEER, per germline. The gene calls are TRBV4-3 and TRBJ2-2; D gene unclear. This TCR was recovered from a female donor with breast cancer. Some clones in this sample may be carry-over from other donors' samples. Source material: axillary lymph node tissue. CDR3: CASRGVGKLFF. CDR3 in DNA: TGCGCCAGCAGAGGCGTAGGGAAGCTGTTTTTT.